The clone carrying this T cell receptor beta chain was recorded many times. Antigen: not known. This entry belongs to a study of human T cells and chemical hapten exposure. Study context: TCR yields per sample varied mostly from small pooled library volume differences. Points from the study as a whole: TCRs exceeding a frequency of 1 in 1000 stayed unchanged under DPC sensitization.

Described time point: healthy volunteer bleed at 2 weeks. Unfractionated whole blood served as the source for total RNA extraction. V was trimmed by 4 bases and J by 1 base, leaving 11 bases between them. The CDR3 sequence is 14 residues long. Germline CDR1 reads SGHTA; CDR2 reads FQGNSA. One entry per CDR3 protein, called by TCRdb with MiXCR from the RACE reads. The table has around 130,000 distinct CDR3 sequences, about 9% seen once. This clonotype was obtained from a male donor in good health. Some clones in this sample may be carry-over from other donors' samples. The chain recombines TRBV7-2 with TRBJ2-7; D might be TRBD2 (5 bases). Sequenced: whole blood. CDR3 sequence: CASSSTRLSYEQYF. The CDR3 bases are TGTGCCAGCAGCTCAACTAGGCTGTCCTACGAGCAGTACTTC.